This T cell receptor beta chain was observed in a study of beta chain features in type 1 diabetes. The study, taken as a whole, reports: Cells carrying high TCR expression could end up over-represented when cDNA is sequenced. Among all four CD4+ subsets, Type 1 diabetes patients had TCRB CDR3s that were moderately but significantly shorter.

Comments on this clone: Its antigen remains unknown.

Unmatched junction bases numbered 6, after V lost 4 bases and J lost 4 bases. The CDR3 has 17 amino acids. The germline CDR1 and CDR2 sequences are SGHNT and YYREEE (reference sequence). Every single donor gave one heparinised blood draw, and these averaged about 110 mL. Purities over 95% were achieved in all sorted populations. Investigators reverse transcribed all isolated RNA, so they sequenced expressed TCRB transcripts. TCRdb keeps only in-frame clones here, not all; method: immunoSEQ multiplex PCR. The profile shows under 300,000 clones, roughly 13% of them singletons. The genes are TRBV5-4 and TRBJ2-2; 14 bases line up with TRBD2. The TCR comes from a man aged 25 to 40 with type 1 diabetes. Sequencing input: naive CD4+ T cells from blood. In nucleotides, the CDR3 is TGTGCCAGCAGCCCCGGGACTAGCGGGAGCGTCACCGGGGAGCTGTTTTTT. Translation: CASSPGTSGSVTGELFF.